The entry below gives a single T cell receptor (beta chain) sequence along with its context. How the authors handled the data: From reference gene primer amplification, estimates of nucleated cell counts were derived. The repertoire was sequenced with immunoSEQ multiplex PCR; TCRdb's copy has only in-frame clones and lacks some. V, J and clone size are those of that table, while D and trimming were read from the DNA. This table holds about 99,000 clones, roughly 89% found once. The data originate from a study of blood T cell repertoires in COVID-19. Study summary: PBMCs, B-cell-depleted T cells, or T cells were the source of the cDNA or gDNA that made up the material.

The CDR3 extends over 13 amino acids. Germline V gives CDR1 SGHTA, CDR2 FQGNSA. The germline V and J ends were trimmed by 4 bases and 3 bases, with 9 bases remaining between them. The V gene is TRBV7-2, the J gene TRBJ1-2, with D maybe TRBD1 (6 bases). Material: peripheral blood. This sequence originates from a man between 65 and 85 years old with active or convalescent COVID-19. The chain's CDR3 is CASSSRQDYGYTF. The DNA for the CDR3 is TGTGCCAGCAGCTCCCGACAGGACTATGGCTACACCTTC.